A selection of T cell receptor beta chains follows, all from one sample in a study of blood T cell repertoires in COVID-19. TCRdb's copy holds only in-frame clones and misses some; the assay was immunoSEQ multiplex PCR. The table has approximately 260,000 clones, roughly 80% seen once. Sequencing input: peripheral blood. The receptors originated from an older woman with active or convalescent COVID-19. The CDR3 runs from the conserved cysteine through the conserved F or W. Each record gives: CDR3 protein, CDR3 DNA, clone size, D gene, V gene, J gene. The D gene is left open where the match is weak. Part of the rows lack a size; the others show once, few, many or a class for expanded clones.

CDR3: CASSPGVSSYNEQFF
DNA: TGTGCCAGCAGCCCCGGGGTAAGCTCCTACAATGAGCAGTTCTTC
size: NA
D: NA
V: TRBV5-8
J: TRBJ2-1

CDR3: CASTQGANTGELFF
DNA: TGTGCCAGCACCCAGGGGGCGAACACCGGGGAGCTGTTTTTT
size: NA
D: TRBD1
V: TRBV6-5
J: TRBJ2-2

CDR3: CASSPRTSQDTQYF
DNA: TGTGCCAGCAGCCCCCGGACTAGCCAAGATACGCAGTATTTT
size: NA
D: TRBD2
V: TRBV5-4
J: TRBJ2-3

CDR3: CASSPGTGEGAGNTIYF
DNA: TGCGCCAGCAGCCCGGGGACAGGGGAAGGAGCTGGAAACACCATATATTTT
size: few
D: TRBD1
V: TRBV5-1
J: TRBJ1-3

CDR3: CASSRSRRDEQYF
DNA: TGTGCCAGCAGTCGGTCAAGGAGGGACGAGCAGTACTTC
size: NA
D: NA
V: TRBV6-5
J: TRBJ2-7

CDR3: CASSPDRAYEQYF
DNA: TGTGCCAGCTCACCCGACAGAGCCTACGAGCAGTACTTC
size: NA
D: NA
V: TRBV18
J: TRBJ2-7

CDR3: CASSGQGNTEAFF
DNA: TGTGCCAGCAGCGGACAGGGGAACACTGAAGCTTTCTTT
size: NA
D: TRBD1
V: TRBV7-2
J: TRBJ1-1

CDR3: CASSLTWGQGDTQYF
DNA: TGTGCCAGCAGCCTGACATGGGGGCAGGGAGATACGCAGTATTTT
size: NA
D: NA
V: TRBV27
J: TRBJ2-3

CDR3: CASSARGGANEQYF
DNA: TGTGCCAGCAGTGCCCGCGGGGGGGCGAACGAGCAGTACTTC
size: NA
D: TRBD2
V: TRBV25-1
J: TRBJ2-7

CDR3: CASSVGQSNQPQHF
DNA: TGTGCCAGCAGTGTCGGACAAAGCAATCAGCCCCAGCATTTT
size: NA
D: NA
V: TRBV2
J: TRBJ1-5

CDR3: CSVLRQGADGYTF
DNA: TGCAGCGTTCTTAGACAGGGGGCGGATGGCTACACCTTC
size: NA
D: TRBD1
V: TRBV29-1
J: TRBJ1-2

CDR3: CASSHQIFGLNEKLFF
DNA: TGCGCCAGCAGCCATCAGATCTTTGGCCTTAATGAAAAACTGTTTTTT
size: NA
D: NA
V: TRBV4-1
J: TRBJ1-4

CDR3: CASSWGVGPGNTIYF
DNA: TGTGCCAGCAGCTGGGGGGTTGGCCCTGGAAACACCATATATTTT
size: NA
D: NA
V: TRBV7-2
J: TRBJ1-3

CDR3: CASSLRGGWGTETQYF
DNA: TGTGCCAGCAGCTTGAGGGGAGGGTGGGGTACAGAGACCCAGTACTTC
size: NA
D: TRBD2
V: TRBV5-6
J: TRBJ2-5

CDR3: CATLGQGFVYEQYF
DNA: TGTGCCACCCTAGGACAGGGATTCGTCTACGAGCAGTACTTC
size: NA
D: TRBD1
V: TRBV6-5
J: TRBJ2-7

CDR3: CASSLGVSGDTIYF
DNA: TGTGCCAGCAGCTTAGGTGTTAGTGGAGACACCATATATTTT
size: few
D: NA
V: TRBV7-8
J: TRBJ1-3

CDR3: CASSSEGLNTGELFF
DNA: TGCGCCAGCAGCTCGGAGGGTTTGAACACCGGGGAGCTGTTTTTT
size: NA
D: NA
V: TRBV5-1
J: TRBJ2-2

CDR3: CASSPGTETPLYGYTF
DNA: TGTGCCAGCTCACCAGGGACAGAAACCCCACTCTATGGCTACACCTTC
size: NA
D: TRBD1
V: TRBV18
J: TRBJ1-2

CDR3: CASSLNSGGANTGELFF
DNA: TGTGCCAGCAGCTTAAACTCAGGGGGCGCGAACACCGGGGAGCTGTTTTTT
size: once
D: TRBD1
V: TRBV7-8
J: TRBJ2-2

CDR3: CASSLGGLQETQYF
DNA: TGTGCCAGCAGCCTGGGGGGACTTCAAGAGACCCAGTACTTC
size: NA
D: NA
V: TRBV11-2
J: TRBJ2-5

CDR3: CASRQTSSGNTIYF
DNA: TGTGCCAGTAGACAGACGAGCTCTGGAAACACCATATATTTT
size: NA
D: NA
V: TRBV19
J: TRBJ1-3

CDR3: CASSYSRRGSYEQYF
DNA: TGTGCCAGCAGTTACTCGCGCAGGGGCTCATACGAGCAGTACTTC
size: NA
D: NA
V: TRBV6-5
J: TRBJ2-7

CDR3: CASSLTGALTEAFF
DNA: TGTGCCAGCAGCTTGACAGGGGCCCTCACTGAAGCTTTCTTT
size: NA
D: TRBD1
V: TRBV5-5
J: TRBJ1-1

CDR3: CAISDRGPGANVLTF
DNA: TGTGCCATCAGTGACAGGGGGCCCGGGGCCAACGTCCTGACTTTC
size: NA
D: TRBD1
V: TRBV10-3
J: TRBJ2-6

CDR3: CASGGYTDTQYF
DNA: TGTGCCAGCGGGGGGTACACAGATACGCAGTATTTT
size: NA
D: NA
V: TRBV2
J: TRBJ2-3

CDR3: CASSAGQPIEQPQHF
DNA: TGTGCCAGCAGTGCGGGACAGCCTATCGAACAGCCCCAGCATTTT
size: NA
D: TRBD1
V: TRBV2
J: TRBJ1-5